Below are 5 T cell receptor beta chains sequenced from a single sample in a study of blood T cells in healthy people across ages. The second PCR ran roughly 6 to 11 cycles with a sample-barcoded 5' primer and J-beta primers. Each CDR3 protein is one row after TCRdb ran MiXCR on the 5' RACE reads. The sample records around 1,500,000 distinct CDR3 sequences, roughly 30% being singletons. The specimen was blood. All receptors come from a woman in her 30s in good health.

There are a few counts of this clonotype. J is TRBJ2-7 and V is TRBV12-3 or TRBV12-4; TRBD2 might be the D (5 bases). V was pared by 6 bases and J by 2 bases, with 11 bases between. The CDR3 runs to 13 residues. The CDR3, as DNA: TGTGCCAGCAGATCCGCCGGGGCCTACGAGCAGTACTTC. This sequence encodes CASRSAGAYEQYF.

This rearrangement joins TRBV6-1 to TRBJ2-3, with 10 bases aligning to TRBD2. This CDR3 has 16 residues. With V trimmed by 2 bases and J by 5 bases, 7 bases remained unmatched. The V gene's germline CDR1 is MNHNS and CDR2 SASEGT. The CDR3 sequence: CASSERASGGKDTQYF. The CDR3 DNA follows: TGTGCCAGCAGTGAACGGGCTAGCGGGGGAAAAGATACGCAGTATTTT.

This chain joins TRBV29-1 and TRBJ2-5; 7 nucleotides agree with TRBD2. Germline V gene lookup returns CDR1 SQVTM and CDR2 ANQGSEA. This CDR3 has 13 amino acids. The CDR3 region has the DNA TGCGCGATTGATCCGGGGGGAGCGGAGACCCAGTACTTC. Protein: CAIDPGGAETQYF.

This clonotype came up a few times. The rearrangement links TRBV9 to TRBJ1-2, with D perhaps TRBD1 (5 bases). V was shortened by 6 bases and J by 2 bases, with 17 bases between the two germline ends. This CDR3 is built from 15 residues. Germline CDR1 SGDLS, CDR2 YYNGEE. In DNA, the CDR3 is TGTGCCAGCACCCCTTTGGGGACCGAGAACTATGGCTACACCTTC. Translating it yields CASTPLGTENYGYTF.

The rearrangement links TRBV7-7 to TRBJ2-3, with 7 bases identical to TRBD2. Germline V gene lookup returns CDR1 SSHAT and CDR2 FNYEAQ (reference sequence). V shed 2 bases, J shed 11 bases, and the junction held 4 bases outside the gene matches. CDR3 size: 12 residues. As DNA, the CDR3 is TGTGCCAGCAGCTTAACGGGAGGCAGGCAGTATTTT. It is translated as CASSLTGGRQYF.